This is a list of T cell receptor beta chains from one sample in a study of shared clonotypes between healthy human individuals. The assay was immunoSEQ multiplex PCR, and TCRdb's table has in-frame clones only and misses some. The sample contains 650,000 to 800,000 clones, under 95% of which appear only once. Sequencing was performed on naive CD8+ T cells sorted from blood. These receptors were obtained from a man aged 25 to 45 in good health. Both conserved end residues are part of each CDR3. Fields, in order: D gene, J gene, clone size, V gene, CDR3 DNA, CDR3 protein. D genes are given only for firm matches. Only some rows state a clone size, as once, few, many or a class for expanded clones.

d_gene: .; j_gene: TRBJ2-1; abundance: .; v_gene: TRBV5-1; CDR3nt: TGCGCCAGCAGCTGGGGGTTCTCCTACAATGAGCAGTTCTTC; CDR3aa: CASSWGFSYNEQFF
d_gene: .; j_gene: TRBJ2-7; abundance: once; v_gene: TRBV11-2; CDR3nt: TGTGCCAGCAGCTTAGAGGGCCACTACGAGCAGTACTTC; CDR3aa: CASSLEGHYEQYF
d_gene: TRBD1; j_gene: TRBJ1-1; abundance: .; v_gene: TRBV7-9; CDR3nt: TGTGCCAGCAGCTTCGGACAGGGTGCAGTCGGTAGTGAAGCTTTCTTT; CDR3aa: CASSFGQGAVGSEAFF
d_gene: .; j_gene: TRBJ2-3; abundance: .; v_gene: TRBV10-3; CDR3nt: TGTGCCATCAGTGAGTTTCGGACAGACACAGATACGCAGTATTTT; CDR3aa: CAISEFRTDTDTQYF
d_gene: .; j_gene: TRBJ2-2; abundance: .; v_gene: TRBV2; CDR3nt: TGTGCCAGCCAAACAGGGCCCGGGGAGCTGTTTTTT; CDR3aa: CASQTGPGELFF
d_gene: TRBD2; j_gene: TRBJ2-1; abundance: .; v_gene: TRBV4-1; CDR3nt: TGCGCCAGCAGCCAAGATTCCGGGCTAGCGGTCTACAATGAGCAGTTCTTC; CDR3aa: CASSQDSGLAVYNEQFF
d_gene: TRBD2; j_gene: TRBJ2-1; abundance: .; v_gene: TRBV7-9; CDR3nt: TGTGCCAGCAGCTTATTTTCGACTAGCGGGAGAGCTGAGCAGTTCTTC; CDR3aa: CASSLFSTSGRAEQFF
d_gene: .; j_gene: TRBJ2-7; abundance: .; v_gene: TRBV27; CDR3nt: TGTGCCAGCAGTCCGGTATTCCTGTCCAATCTGGGCCACGAGCAGTACTTC; CDR3aa: CASSPVFLSNLGHEQYF
d_gene: TRBD1; j_gene: TRBJ2-3; abundance: .; v_gene: TRBV15; CDR3nt: TGTGCCACCAGCCCATTCGGAGGACAGGAAGGCACAGATACGCAGTATTTT; CDR3aa: CATSPFGGQEGTDTQYF
d_gene: TRBD1; j_gene: TRBJ2-7; abundance: .; v_gene: TRBV28; CDR3nt: TGTGCCAGCAGACAAAATCGGGACAGGGTCCACGAGCAGTACTTC; CDR3aa: CASRQNRDRVHEQYF
d_gene: .; j_gene: TRBJ2-3; abundance: .; v_gene: TRBV7-9; CDR3nt: TGTGCCAGCAGCCATAGAGGAGATACGCAGTATTTT; CDR3aa: CASSHRGDTQYF
d_gene: TRBD2; j_gene: TRBJ2-1; abundance: .; v_gene: TRBV5-1; CDR3nt: TGCGCCAGCAGCGTAGCTAGCGGGACTTACAATGAGCAGTTCTTC; CDR3aa: CASSVASGTYNEQFF
d_gene: TRBD1; j_gene: TRBJ2-7; abundance: .; v_gene: TRBV27; CDR3nt: TGTGCCAGCAGTTTAGGACAGGGCTCCTACGAGCAGTACTTC; CDR3aa: CASSLGQGSYEQYF
d_gene: TRBD1; j_gene: TRBJ2-7; abundance: .; v_gene: TRBV7-9; CDR3nt: TGTGCCAGCAGCTTAGCAGGGGGCGACGAGCAGTACTTC; CDR3aa: CASSLAGGDEQYF
d_gene: .; j_gene: TRBJ2-7; abundance: .; v_gene: TRBV19; CDR3nt: TGTGCCAGTAGTATGGGACCCTACGAGCAGTACTTC; CDR3aa: CASSMGPYEQYF
d_gene: .; j_gene: TRBJ2-1; abundance: .; v_gene: TRBV28; CDR3nt: TGTGCCAGCAGTTTTCGATACGATAACGTCTACAATGAGCAGTTCTTC; CDR3aa: CASSFRYDNVYNEQFF
d_gene: .; j_gene: TRBJ2-7; abundance: .; v_gene: TRBV2; CDR3nt: TGTGCCAGCAGTGATAATTCTCTCTACGAGCAGTACTTC; CDR3aa: CASSDNSLYEQYF
d_gene: TRBD2; j_gene: TRBJ2-7; abundance: .; v_gene: TRBV28; CDR3nt: TGTGCCAGCTCACTAGCGACTCCCTACGAGCAGTACTTC; CDR3aa: CASSLATPYEQYF
d_gene: TRBD1; j_gene: TRBJ2-2; abundance: many; v_gene: TRBV10-1; CDR3nt: TGCGCCAGCAGTGAACTTGGGACAGAGCTGAACACCGGGGAGCTGTTTTTT; CDR3aa: CASSELGTELNTGELFF
d_gene: .; j_gene: TRBJ2-2; abundance: .; v_gene: TRBV27; CDR3nt: TGTGCCAGCAGTTTATCGATTTCGAACACCGGGGAGCTGTTTTTT; CDR3aa: CASSLSISNTGELFF
d_gene: .; j_gene: TRBJ2-7; abundance: .; v_gene: TRBV6-5; CDR3nt: TGTGCCAGCAGTCCCTCATTGTGGCGGGACTACGAGCAGTACTTC; CDR3aa: CASSPSLWRDYEQYF
d_gene: TRBD1; j_gene: TRBJ1-2; abundance: .; v_gene: TRBV28; CDR3nt: TGTGCCAGCAGTACCTCCGGGACAGGGATGACCGATGGCTACACCTTC; CDR3aa: CASSTSGTGMTDGYTF
d_gene: .; j_gene: TRBJ1-3; abundance: .; v_gene: TRBV11-2; CDR3nt: TGTGCCAGCAGCTTAGTAGCGGATAGCTCTGGAAACACCATATATTTT; CDR3aa: CASSLVADSSGNTIYF
d_gene: .; j_gene: TRBJ1-2; abundance: .; v_gene: TRBV7-9; CDR3nt: TGTGCCAGCAGCTTTAGGATCGATGGCTACACCTTC; CDR3aa: CASSFRIDGYTF
d_gene: TRBD2; j_gene: TRBJ2-3; abundance: .; v_gene: TRBV7-6; CDR3nt: TGTGCCAGCAGCTTACTAGCGGGCCACACAGATACGCAGTATTTT; CDR3aa: CASSLLAGHTDTQYF
d_gene: TRBD1; j_gene: TRBJ1-2; abundance: .; v_gene: TRBV6-1; CDR3nt: TGTGCCAGCAGTGAAGCGTCCGGGACAGGGTATTATGGCTACACCTTC; CDR3aa: CASSEASGTGYYGYTF
d_gene: .; j_gene: TRBJ1-2; abundance: .; v_gene: TRBV5-4; CDR3nt: TGTGCCAGCAGCTTGTATCTCAGTCCAGAGCCGAACTTC; CDR3aa: CASSLYLSPEPNF
d_gene: .; j_gene: TRBJ2-2; abundance: .; v_gene: TRBV19; CDR3nt: TGTGCCAGTAGTATAGTCCCCCCGGGGAACACCGGGGAGCTGTTTTTT; CDR3aa: CASSIVPPGNTGELFF
d_gene: .; j_gene: TRBJ1-4; abundance: .; v_gene: TRBV4-3; CDR3nt: TGCGCCAGCAGCCTATACAGGGCAACTAATGAAAAACTGTTTTTT; CDR3aa: CASSLYRATNEKLFF
d_gene: TRBD2; j_gene: TRBJ2-3; abundance: .; v_gene: TRBV11-2; CDR3nt: TGTGCCAGCAGCTTAGCCCGGGAGGGCCTTAACACAGATACGCAGTATTTT; CDR3aa: CASSLAREGLNTDTQYF
d_gene: .; j_gene: TRBJ1-2; abundance: .; v_gene: TRBV10-2; CDR3nt: TGCGCCAGCAGTGAGATGGAGGGGGACTATGGCTACACCTTC; CDR3aa: CASSEMEGDYGYTF
d_gene: TRBD2; j_gene: TRBJ2-3; abundance: .; v_gene: TRBV10-3; CDR3nt: TGTGCCATCAGTGAGGTACTAGCGGGGTTCACAGATACGCAGTATTTT; CDR3aa: CAISEVLAGFTDTQYF
d_gene: TRBD1; j_gene: TRBJ1-4; abundance: many; v_gene: TRBV28; CDR3nt: TGTGCCAGCAGTCCGGGACAGGGGAATGAAAAACTGTTTTTT; CDR3aa: CASSPGQGNEKLFF
d_gene: .; j_gene: TRBJ1-3; abundance: .; v_gene: TRBV5-6; CDR3nt: TGTGCCAGCAGCTACGGAGAGTCTGGAAACACCATATATTTT; CDR3aa: CASSYGESGNTIYF
d_gene: .; j_gene: TRBJ2-5; abundance: .; v_gene: TRBV28; CDR3nt: TGTGCCAGCAGTTTCCCGGGCGAGACCCAGTACTTC; CDR3aa: CASSFPGETQYF
d_gene: .; j_gene: TRBJ2-5; abundance: .; v_gene: TRBV15; CDR3nt: TGTGCCACCAGCAGGCGGAGATCCCCGCAAGAGACCCAGTACTTC; CDR3aa: CATSRRRSPQETQYF
d_gene: .; j_gene: TRBJ1-1; abundance: .; v_gene: TRBV5-1; CDR3nt: TGCGCCAGCAGCTTGGAGTACAGCAACACTGAAGCTTTCTTT; CDR3aa: CASSLEYSNTEAFF
d_gene: TRBD2; j_gene: TRBJ2-1; abundance: .; v_gene: TRBV27; CDR3nt: TGTGCCAGCAGTGGGACTAGCGGGACCCCCCGGGGTGAGCAGTTCTTC; CDR3aa: CASSGTSGTPRGEQFF
d_gene: TRBD1; j_gene: TRBJ2-2; abundance: .; v_gene: TRBV7-2; CDR3nt: TGTGCCAGCAGCTTCGACAGGGAAACGAACACCGGGGAGCTGTTTTTT; CDR3aa: CASSFDRETNTGELFF
d_gene: .; j_gene: TRBJ2-1; abundance: .; v_gene: TRBV7-9; CDR3nt: TGTGCCAGCAGCTTAGGAAATGAGCAGTTCTTC; CDR3aa: CASSLGNEQFF
d_gene: .; j_gene: TRBJ2-3; abundance: .; v_gene: TRBV4-1; CDR3nt: TGCGCCAGCAGCCAAGGGAACCAAGGGTTCCTGCGAGATACGCAGTATTTT; CDR3aa: CASSQGNQGFLRDTQYF
d_gene: TRBD1; j_gene: TRBJ2-6; abundance: .; v_gene: TRBV2; CDR3nt: TGTGCCAGCAGTGATTCGGACAGGGTATTTGGGGCCAACGTCCTGACTTTC; CDR3aa: CASSDSDRVFGANVLTF
d_gene: .; j_gene: TRBJ2-2; abundance: .; v_gene: TRBV4-3; CDR3nt: TGCGCCAGCAGCCAAGGAGTAACCGGGACACATAACACCGGGGAGCTGTTTTTT; CDR3aa: CASSQGVTGTHNTGELFF
d_gene: .; j_gene: TRBJ2-2; abundance: .; v_gene: TRBV5-5; CDR3nt: TGTGCCAGCAGCTTGGTGGGCGAGAACACCGGGGAGCTGTTTTTT; CDR3aa: CASSLVGENTGELFF
d_gene: TRBD2; j_gene: TRBJ2-1; abundance: .; v_gene: TRBV9; CDR3nt: TGTGCCAGCAGCGTAGGTGGTAGCGGGGCTACGTTCTTC; CDR3aa: CASSVGGSGATFF